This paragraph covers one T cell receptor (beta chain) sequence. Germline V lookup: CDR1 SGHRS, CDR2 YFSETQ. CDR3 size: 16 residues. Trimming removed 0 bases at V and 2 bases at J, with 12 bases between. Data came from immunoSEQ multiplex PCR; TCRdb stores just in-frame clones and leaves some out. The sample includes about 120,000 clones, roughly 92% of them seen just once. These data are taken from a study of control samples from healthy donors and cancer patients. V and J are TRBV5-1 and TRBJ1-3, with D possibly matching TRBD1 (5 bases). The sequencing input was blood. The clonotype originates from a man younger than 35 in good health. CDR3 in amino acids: CASSLVGRGAGNTIYF. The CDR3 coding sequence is TGCGCCAGCAGCTTGGTGGGAAGGGGAGCTGGAAACACCATATATTTT. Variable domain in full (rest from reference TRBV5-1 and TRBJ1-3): KAGVTQTPRYLIKTRGQQVTLSCSPISGHRSVSWYQQTPGQGLQFLFEYFSETQRNKGNFPGRFSGRQFSNSRSEMNVSTLELGDSALYLCASSLVGRGAGNTIYFGEGSWLTVV.